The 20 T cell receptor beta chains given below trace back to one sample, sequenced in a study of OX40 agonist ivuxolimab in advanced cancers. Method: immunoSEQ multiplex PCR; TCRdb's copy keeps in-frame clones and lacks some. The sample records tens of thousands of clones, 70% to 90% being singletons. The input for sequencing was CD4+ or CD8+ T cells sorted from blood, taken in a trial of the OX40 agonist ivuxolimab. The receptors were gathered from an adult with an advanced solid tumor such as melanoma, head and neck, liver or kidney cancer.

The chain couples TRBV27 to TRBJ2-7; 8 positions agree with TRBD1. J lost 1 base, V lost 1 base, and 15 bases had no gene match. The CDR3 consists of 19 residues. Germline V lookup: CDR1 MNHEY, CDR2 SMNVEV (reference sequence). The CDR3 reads CASSLFPTGDLFGSYEQYF. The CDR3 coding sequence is TGTGCCAGCAGTTTATTCCCGACAGGGGATTTGTTTGGGTCCTACGAGCAGTACTTC.

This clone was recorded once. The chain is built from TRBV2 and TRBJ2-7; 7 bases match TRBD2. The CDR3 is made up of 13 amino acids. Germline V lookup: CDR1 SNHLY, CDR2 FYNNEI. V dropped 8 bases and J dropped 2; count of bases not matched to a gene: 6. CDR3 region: CASGAGVTYEQYF. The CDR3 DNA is TGTGCCAGCGGGGCGGGAGTAACCTACGAGCAGTACTTC.

CDR3 sequence (DNA): TGTGCCACCAGAGTCAGGCTGCAAGGCACAGATACGCAGTATTTT. Translation gives CATRVRLQGTDTQYF. This sequence joins TRBV15 and TRBJ2-3, with D uncertain. The CDR3 has 15 residues. Germline lookup yields CDR1 LNHNV and CDR2 YYDKDF (reference sequence). V lost 6 bases and J 1 base, leaving 14 bases between the germline ends.

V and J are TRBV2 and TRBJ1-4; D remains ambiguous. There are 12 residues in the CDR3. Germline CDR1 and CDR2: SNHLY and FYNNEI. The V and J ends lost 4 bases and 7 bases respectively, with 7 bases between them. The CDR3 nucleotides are TGTGCCAGCAGTGTAGCGGGTGAAAAACTGTTTTTT. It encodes CASSVAGEKLFF.

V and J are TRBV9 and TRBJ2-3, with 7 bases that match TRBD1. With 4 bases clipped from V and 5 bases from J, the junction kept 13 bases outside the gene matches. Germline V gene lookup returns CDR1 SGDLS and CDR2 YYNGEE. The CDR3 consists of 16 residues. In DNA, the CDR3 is TGTGCCAGCAGCCTCGGACAGGTCCCCGGAGGAGATACGCAGTATTTT. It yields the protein CASSLGQVPGGDTQYF.

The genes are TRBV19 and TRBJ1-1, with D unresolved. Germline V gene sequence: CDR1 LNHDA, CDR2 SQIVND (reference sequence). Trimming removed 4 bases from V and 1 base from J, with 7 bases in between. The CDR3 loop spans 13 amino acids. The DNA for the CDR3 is TGTGCCAGTAGTACCCCAGGGAACACTGAAGCTTTCTTT. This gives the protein CASSTPGNTEAFF. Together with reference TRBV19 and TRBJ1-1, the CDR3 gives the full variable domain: DGGITQSPKYLFRKEGQNVTLSCEQNLNHDAMYWYRQDPGQGLRLIYYSQIVNDFQKGDIAEGYSVSREKKESFPLTVTSAQKNPTAFYLCASSTPGNTEAFFGQGTRLTVV.

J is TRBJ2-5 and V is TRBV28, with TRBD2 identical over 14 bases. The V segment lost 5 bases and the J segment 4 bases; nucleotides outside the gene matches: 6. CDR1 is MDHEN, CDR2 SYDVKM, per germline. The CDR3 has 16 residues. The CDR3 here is CASSQGLAGVGETQYF. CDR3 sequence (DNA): TGTGCCAGCAGTCAGGGACTAGCGGGAGTCGGAGAGACCCAGTACTTC.

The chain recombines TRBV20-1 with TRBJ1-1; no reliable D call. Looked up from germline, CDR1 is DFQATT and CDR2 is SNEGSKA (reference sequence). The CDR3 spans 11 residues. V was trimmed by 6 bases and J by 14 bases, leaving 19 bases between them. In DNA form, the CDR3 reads TGCAGTGCCGCGGTCGGAACACAGCGGTTCTTT. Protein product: CSAAVGTQRFF.

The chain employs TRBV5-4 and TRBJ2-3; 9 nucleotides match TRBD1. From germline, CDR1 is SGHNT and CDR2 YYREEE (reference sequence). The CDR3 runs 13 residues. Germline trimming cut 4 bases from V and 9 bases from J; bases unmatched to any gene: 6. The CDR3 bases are TGTGCCAGCAGCAGGGACAGGGACGGCACGCAGTATTTT. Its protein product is CASSRDRDGTQYF.

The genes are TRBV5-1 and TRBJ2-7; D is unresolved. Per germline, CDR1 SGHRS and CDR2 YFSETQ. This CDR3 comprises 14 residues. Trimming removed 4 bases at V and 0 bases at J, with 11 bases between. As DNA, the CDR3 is TGCGCCAGCAGCGCGGCATCCGCCTCCTACGAGCAGTACTTC. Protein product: CASSAASASYEQYF.

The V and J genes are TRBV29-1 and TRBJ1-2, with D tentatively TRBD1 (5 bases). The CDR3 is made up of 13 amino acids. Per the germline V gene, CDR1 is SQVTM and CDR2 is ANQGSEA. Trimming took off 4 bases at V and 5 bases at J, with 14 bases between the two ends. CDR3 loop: CSVVMSGLYGYTF. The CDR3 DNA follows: TGCAGCGTTGTGATGTCAGGGCTTTATGGCTACACCTTC.

This CDR3 reads CASSRSSSGTDRQETQYF. The CDR3 nucleotides are TGCGCCAGCAGCCGTTCGAGTTCAGGGACAGACCGACAAGAGACCCAGTACTTC. The chain links TRBV5-1 to TRBJ2-5, with 7 bases matching TRBD1. V lost 4 bases, J lost 2 bases, and 17 bases stayed unmatched. The CDR3 is 18 residues long. From germline, CDR1 is SGHRS and CDR2 YFSETQ. Complete variable domain (other parts from reference TRBV5-1 and TRBJ2-5): KAGVTQTPRYLIKTRGQQVTLSCSPISGHRSVSWYQQTPGQGLQFLFEYFSETQRNKGNFPGRFSGRQFSNSRSEMNVSTLELGDSALYLCASSRSSSGTDRQETQYFGPGTRLLVL.

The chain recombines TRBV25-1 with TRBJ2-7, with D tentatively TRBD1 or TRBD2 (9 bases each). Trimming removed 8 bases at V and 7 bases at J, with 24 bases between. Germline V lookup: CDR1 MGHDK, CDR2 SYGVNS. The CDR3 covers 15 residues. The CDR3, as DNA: TGTGCCAGCTCTAGACAGGGGGTAAGCGGGGGGGAGCAGTACTTC. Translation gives CASSRQGVSGGEQYF.

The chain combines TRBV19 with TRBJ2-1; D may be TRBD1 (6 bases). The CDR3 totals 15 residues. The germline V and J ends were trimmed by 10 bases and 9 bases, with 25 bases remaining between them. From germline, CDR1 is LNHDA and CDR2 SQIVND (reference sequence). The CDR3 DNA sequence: TGTGCCACCTCTCCAGGCAGGGGTTGGACCGGTGAGCAGTTCTTC. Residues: CATSPGRGWTGEQFF.

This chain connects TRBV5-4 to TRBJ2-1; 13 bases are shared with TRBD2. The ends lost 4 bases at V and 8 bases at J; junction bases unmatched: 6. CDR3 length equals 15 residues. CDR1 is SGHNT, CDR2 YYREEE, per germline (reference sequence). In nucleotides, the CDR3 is TGTGCCAGCAGCGGAGGACTAGCGGGAGCGGATGAGCAGTTCTTC. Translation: CASSGGLAGADEQFF.

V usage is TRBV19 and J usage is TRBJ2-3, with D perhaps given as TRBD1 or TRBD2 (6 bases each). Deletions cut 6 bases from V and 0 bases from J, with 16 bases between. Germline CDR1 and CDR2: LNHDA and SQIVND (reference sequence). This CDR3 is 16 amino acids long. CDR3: CASRPGGRTSTDTQYF. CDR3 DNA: TGTGCCAGTAGGCCCGGGGGCCGGACTAGCACAGATACGCAGTATTTT.

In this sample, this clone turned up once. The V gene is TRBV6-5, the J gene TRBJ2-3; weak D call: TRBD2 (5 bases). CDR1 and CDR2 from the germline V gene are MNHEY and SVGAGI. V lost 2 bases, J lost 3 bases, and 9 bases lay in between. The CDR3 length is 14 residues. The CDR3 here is CASSYTIATDTQYF. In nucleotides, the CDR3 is TGTGCCAGCAGTTACACCATAGCGACAGATACGCAGTATTTT.

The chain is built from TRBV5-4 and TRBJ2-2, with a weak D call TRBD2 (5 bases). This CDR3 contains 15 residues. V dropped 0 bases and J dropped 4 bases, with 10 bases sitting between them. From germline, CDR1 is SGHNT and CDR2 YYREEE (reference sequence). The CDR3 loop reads CASSLGGLSTGELFF. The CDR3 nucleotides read TGTGCCAGCAGCTTGGGAGGGTTAAGCACCGGGGAGCTGTTTTTT.

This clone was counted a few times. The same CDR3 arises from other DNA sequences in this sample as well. CDR3: CASRDGAGGYTF. The CDR3 DNA reads as TGTGCCAGCAGGGACGGGGCGGGTGGCTACACCTTC. The rearrangement uses TRBV6-1 and TRBJ1-2; D is possibly TRBD1 (5 bases). V lost 6 bases and J lost 7, with 12 bases in between. The CDR3 has 12 residues. The germline gives CDR1 MNHNS, CDR2 SASEGT.

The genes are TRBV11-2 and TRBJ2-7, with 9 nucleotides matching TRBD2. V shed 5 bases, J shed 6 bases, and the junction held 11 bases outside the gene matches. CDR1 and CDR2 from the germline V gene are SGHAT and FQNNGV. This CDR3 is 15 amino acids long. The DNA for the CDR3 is TGTGCCAGCAGCCCCCCGGGACTAGCATCCCTCGAGCAGTACTTC. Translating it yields CASSPPGLASLEQYF.